This TCR beta chain comes out of a study of blood T cell repertoires in COVID-19. This CDR3 comprises 12 residues. The germline gives CDR1 SQVTM, CDR2 ANQGSEA. V was clipped by 3 bases and J by 3 bases, with 8 bases between them. Assay: immunoSEQ multiplex PCR; the TCRdb copy retains only in-frame clones and omits some. The sample yields about 200,000 clones, over 75% seen once. This receptor was identified in a middle-aged man with COVID-19, enrolled during active disease. J is TRBJ2-5 and V is TRBV29-1, with a tentative D call TRBD1 (5 bases). Input material: peripheral blood. The CDR3 loop reads CSVDKGEETQYF. The CDR3 DNA is TGCAGCGTTGACAAAGGGGAAGAGACCCAGTACTTC.